This T cell receptor beta chain was recorded in a study of shared clonotypes between healthy human individuals. Study background: CD4 naive cells filled three plates per donor, CD4 memory three, CD8 naive two and CD8 memory one.

Whole-study findings and limits: Sampling covered nothing but blood. Tissue TCR repertoires likely differ from those found in blood. Depth was large, yet rarefaction showed that sorted-subset sequencing was incomplete.

About this clone itself: Its specificity is unknown.

Methods used by the authors: Filtering of immunoSEQ junctional sequences could not match full-length read filtering. Profiling relied on immunoSEQ multiplex PCR, and the TCRdb table lists in-frame clones only, not all of them. V, J and clone size were drawn from that table, and D and trimming were deduced from the DNA. The table includes fewer than 1.8 million clones, approximately 98.5% detected once. Germline lookup yields CDR1 SGHNT and CDR2 YYREEE (reference sequence). The CDR3 has 14 amino acids. V was clipped by 3 bases and J by 4 bases, with 13 bases between them. The clonotype originates from a man aged 25 to 45 in good health. Sequencing input: naive CD4+ T cells sorted from blood. The subset: CD45RA+ positively selected. The chain uses TRBV5-4 and TRBJ2-5, with D perhaps TRBD1 (6 bases). The CDR3 DNA sequence: TGTGCCAGCAGCTCCCCCCAACAGGGAGAGACCCAGTACTTC. It specifies CASSSPQQGETQYF. Supplemented by reference TRBV5-4 and TRBJ2-5, the full variable domain reads ETGVTQSPTHLIKTRGQQVTLRCSSQSGHNTVSWYQQALGQGPQFIFQYYREEENGRGNFPPRFSGLQFPNYSSELNVNALELDDSALYLCASSSPQQGETQYFGPGTRLLVL.